This T cell receptor beta chain was profiled in a study of OX40 agonist ivuxolimab in advanced cancers. Background on the study: Dosing consisted of intravenous ivuxolimab at 0.01 to 10 mg/kg every 2 weeks. Prior checkpoint blockade (anti-PD-1, anti-PD-L1 or anti-CTLA-4) was permitted; over 30% had it.

Sampled blood was obtained at baseline, cycle 4 day 1, and cycle 7 day 1. The CDR3 totals 15 residues. Germline V gene data show CDR1 as MNHEY and CDR2 as SVGAGI. The V and J ends lost 0 bases and 5 bases respectively, with 14 bases between them. The protocol was immunoSEQ multiplex PCR, while the TCRdb copy is restricted to in-frame clones and leaves out a portion. The sample yields fewer than 85,000 clones, approximately 86% seen once. This sequence joins TRBV6-5 and TRBJ2-7; D possibly matches TRBD1 or TRBD2 (6 bases each). This TCR came from an adult with an advanced solid tumor such as melanoma, head and neck, liver or kidney cancer. The specimen was CD4+ or CD8+ T cells sorted from blood, collected in a trial of the OX40 agonist ivuxolimab. The CDR3 nucleotides read TGTGCCAGCAGTTACTCGGGTAGGGGGGTGGACGAGCAGTACTTC. Translation gives CASSYSGRGVDEQYF.